This T cell receptor (beta chain) was captured in a study of cytomegalovirus exposure and HLA in healthy donors. Study overall: The 666 first-cohort repertoires shared a platform with the 130 or so validation repertoires, as reported in a later analysis.

Looked up from germline, CDR1 is MGHRA and CDR2 is YSYEKL. V lost 4 bases to trimming and J lost 5 bases, with 21 bases between them. This CDR3 is built from 17 residues. Overall study results and limits: Most TCR sequences were seen very rarely across donors, but some public TCRs occurred in many. There were approximately 150 TCR beta chains listed as cytomegalovirus-associated.

Sequencing used immunoSEQ multiplex PCR; TCRdb keeps in-frame clones, though not all of them. The table shows 140,000 to 150,000 clones, with 94% occurring only once. On this clone: The target antigen is unknown.

The source material was PBMCs. The chain carries TRBV4-1 and TRBJ2-1, with D perhaps matching TRBD2 (6 bases). The sequence came from a man younger than 30 in good health and CMV-seropositive. The CDR3 nucleotides are TGCGCCAGCAGCCGACTAGTGGTATGGGGTTTAGACAATGAGCAGTTCTTC. This codes for CASSRLVVWGLDNEQFF.